This entry features one TCR beta chain sequence. From germline, CDR1 is LNHNV and CDR2 YYDKDF (reference sequence). This CDR3 region has 14 residues. Trimming at V came to 3 bases and at J to 6 bases, leaving 2 bases not matched to a gene. Together with a sample-barcoded 5' primer, a J-beta primer mix was included in a second PCR lasting about 6 to 11 cycles. TCRdb reprocessed the 5' RACE reads via MiXCR and lists one record per CDR3 protein. The sample shows over 950,000 distinct CDR3 sequences, just over 50% of them seen only once. The data stem from a study of blood T cells in healthy people across ages.

The chain carries TRBV15 and TRBJ2-2, with 9 bases identical to TRBD1. The sequence was collected from a woman aged 55-69 years in good health. Sequenced: blood. The CDR3 bases are TGTGCCACCAGCAGCACAGGGGGCCCCGGGGAGCTGTTTTTT. It codes for CATSSTGGPGELFF.